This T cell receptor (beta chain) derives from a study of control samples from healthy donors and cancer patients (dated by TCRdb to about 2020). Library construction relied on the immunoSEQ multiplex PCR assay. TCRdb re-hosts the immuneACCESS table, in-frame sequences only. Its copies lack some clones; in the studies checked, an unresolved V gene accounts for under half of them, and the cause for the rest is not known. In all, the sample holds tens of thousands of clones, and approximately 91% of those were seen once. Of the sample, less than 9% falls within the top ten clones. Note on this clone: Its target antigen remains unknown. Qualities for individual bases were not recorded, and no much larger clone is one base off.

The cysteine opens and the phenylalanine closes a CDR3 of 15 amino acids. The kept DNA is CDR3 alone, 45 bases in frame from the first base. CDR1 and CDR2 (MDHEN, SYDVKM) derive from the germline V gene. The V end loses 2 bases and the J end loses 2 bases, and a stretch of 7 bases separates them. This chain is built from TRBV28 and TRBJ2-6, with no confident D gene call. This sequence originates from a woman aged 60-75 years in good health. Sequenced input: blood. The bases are TGTGCCAGCAGTTTAGGTGGGACTGGGGCCAACGTCCTGACTTTC. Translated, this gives CASSLGGTGANVLTF. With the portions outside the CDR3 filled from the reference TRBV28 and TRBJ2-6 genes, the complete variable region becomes DVKVTQSSRYLVKRTGEKVFLECVQDMDHENMFWYRQDPGLGLRLIYFSYDVKMKEKGDIPEGYSVSREKKERFSLILESASTNQTSMYLCASSLGGTGANVLTFGAGSRLTVL.